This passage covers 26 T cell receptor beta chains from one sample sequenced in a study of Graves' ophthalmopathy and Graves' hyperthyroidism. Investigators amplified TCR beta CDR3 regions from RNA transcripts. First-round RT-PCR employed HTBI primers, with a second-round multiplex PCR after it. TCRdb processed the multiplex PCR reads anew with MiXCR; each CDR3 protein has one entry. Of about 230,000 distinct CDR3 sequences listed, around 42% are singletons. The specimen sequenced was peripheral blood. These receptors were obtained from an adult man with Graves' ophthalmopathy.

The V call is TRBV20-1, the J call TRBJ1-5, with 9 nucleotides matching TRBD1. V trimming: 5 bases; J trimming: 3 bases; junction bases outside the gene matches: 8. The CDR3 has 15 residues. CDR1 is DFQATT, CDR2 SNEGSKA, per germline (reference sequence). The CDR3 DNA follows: TGCAGTGCTGCCGGGACAGGGACCTTCAATCAGCCCCAGCATTTT. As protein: CSAAGTGTFNQPQHF.

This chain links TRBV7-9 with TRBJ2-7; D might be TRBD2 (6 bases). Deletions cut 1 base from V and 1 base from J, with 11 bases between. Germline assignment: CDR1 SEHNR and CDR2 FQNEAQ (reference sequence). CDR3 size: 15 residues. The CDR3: CASSLGGTLSYEQYF. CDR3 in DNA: TGTGCCAGCAGCTTAGGCGGGACGTTATCCTACGAGCAGTACTTC.

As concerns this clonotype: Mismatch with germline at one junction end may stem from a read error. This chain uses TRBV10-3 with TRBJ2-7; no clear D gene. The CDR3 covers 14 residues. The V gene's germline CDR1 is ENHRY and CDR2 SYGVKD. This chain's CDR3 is CASSLRAGSYEQYF. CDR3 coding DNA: TGTGCCAGCAGTTTAAGGGCAGGATCCTACGAGCAGTACTTC.

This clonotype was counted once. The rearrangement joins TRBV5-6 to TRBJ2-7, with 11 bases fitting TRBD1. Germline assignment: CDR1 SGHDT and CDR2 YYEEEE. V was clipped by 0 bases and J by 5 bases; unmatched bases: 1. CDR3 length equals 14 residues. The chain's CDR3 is CASSLVDRGHEQYF. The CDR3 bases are TGTGCCAGCAGCTTGGTGGACAGGGGGCACGAGCAGTACTTC.

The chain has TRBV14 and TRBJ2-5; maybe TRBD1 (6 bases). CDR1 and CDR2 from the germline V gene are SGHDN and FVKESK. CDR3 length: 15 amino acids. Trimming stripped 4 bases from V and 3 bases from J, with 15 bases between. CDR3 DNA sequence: TGTGCCAGCAGCCCAATTTGGACAGCTAAAGAGACCCAGTACTTC. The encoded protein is CASSPIWTAKETQYF.

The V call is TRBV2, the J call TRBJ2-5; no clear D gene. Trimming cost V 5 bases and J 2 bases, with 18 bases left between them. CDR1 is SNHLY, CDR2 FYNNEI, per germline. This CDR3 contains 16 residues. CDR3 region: CASSYSTWQAQETQYF. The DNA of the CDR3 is TGTGCCAGCAGTTACTCGACGTGGCAGGCGCAAGAGACCCAGTACTTC.

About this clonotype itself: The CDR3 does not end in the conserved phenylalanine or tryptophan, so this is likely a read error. The CDR3 DNA reads TGCGCCAGCAGTCATCAATCGACAGGGGAGAAGAACACTGAAGCTTTCCTT. It translates to CASSHQSTGEKNTEAFL. The chain recombines TRBV5-8 with TRBJ1-1, with 8 bases lining up with TRBD1. The CDR3 is 17 residues long. Looked up from germline, CDR1 is SGHTS and CDR2 is YDEGEE.

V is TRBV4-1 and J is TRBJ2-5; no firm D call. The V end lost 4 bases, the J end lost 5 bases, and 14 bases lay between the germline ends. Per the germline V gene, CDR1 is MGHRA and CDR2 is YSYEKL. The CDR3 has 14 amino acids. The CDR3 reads CASSRWGTRETQYF. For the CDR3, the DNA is TGCGCCAGCAGCCGATGGGGAACACGGGAGACCCAGTACTTC.

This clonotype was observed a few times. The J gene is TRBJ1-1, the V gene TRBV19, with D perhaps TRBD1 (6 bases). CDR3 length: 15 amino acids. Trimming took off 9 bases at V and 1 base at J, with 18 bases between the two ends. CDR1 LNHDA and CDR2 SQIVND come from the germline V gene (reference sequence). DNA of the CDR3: TGTGCCAGCAGCTTCTCGGGGGCGCGGAACACTGAAGCTTTCTTT. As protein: CASSFSGARNTEAFF.

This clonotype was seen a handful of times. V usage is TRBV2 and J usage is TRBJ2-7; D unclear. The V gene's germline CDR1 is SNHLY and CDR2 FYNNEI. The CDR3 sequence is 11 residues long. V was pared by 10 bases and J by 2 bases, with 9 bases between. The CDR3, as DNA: TGTGCCAATGGGGAAACCTACGAGCAGTACTTC. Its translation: CANGETYEQYF. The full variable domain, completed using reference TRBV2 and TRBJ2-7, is EPEVTQTPSHQVTQMGQEVILRCVPISNHLYFYWYRQILGQKVEFLVSFYNNEISEKSEIFDDQFSVERPDGSNFTLKIRSTKLEDSAMYFCANGETYEQYFGPGTRLTVT.

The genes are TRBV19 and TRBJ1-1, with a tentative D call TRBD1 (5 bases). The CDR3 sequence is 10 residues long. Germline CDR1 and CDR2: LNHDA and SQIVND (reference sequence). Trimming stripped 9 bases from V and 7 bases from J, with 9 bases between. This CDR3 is CASRQREAFF. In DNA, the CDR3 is TGTGCCAGCAGACAGCGTGAAGCTTTCTTT.

The CDR3: CASSPMRTDTQYF. The CDR3 DNA reads as TGTGCCAGCAGCCCGATGAGGACAGATACGCAGTATTTT. The rearrangement links TRBV7-9 to TRBJ2-3; D not certain. The length of the CDR3 is 13 residues. V lost 5 bases and J lost 3, with 9 bases in between. CDR1 SEHNR and CDR2 FQNEAQ come from the germline V gene (reference sequence).

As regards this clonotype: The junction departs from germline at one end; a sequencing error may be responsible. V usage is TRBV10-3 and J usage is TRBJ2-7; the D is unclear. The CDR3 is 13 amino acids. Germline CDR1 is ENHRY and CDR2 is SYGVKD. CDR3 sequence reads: CASSETSSYEQYF. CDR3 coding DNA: TGTGCCAGCAGTGAGACAAGTTCCTACGAGCAGTACTTC.

CDR3 region: CASRLRGAGLPQETQYF. In DNA, the CDR3 is TGTGCCAGCAGACTACGGGGGGCGGGACTCCCTCAAGAGACCCAGTACTTC. V and J are TRBV2 and TRBJ2-5; D is possibly TRBD2 (7 bases). The V gene's germline CDR1 is SNHLY and CDR2 FYNNEI. The V end was cut by 6 bases, the J end by 2 bases, with 22 bases between. The CDR3 length is 17 residues.

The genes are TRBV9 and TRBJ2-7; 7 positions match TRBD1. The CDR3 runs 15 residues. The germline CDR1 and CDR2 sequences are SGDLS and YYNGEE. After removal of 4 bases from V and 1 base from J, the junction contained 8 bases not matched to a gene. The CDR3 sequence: CASSLGDSHSYEQYF. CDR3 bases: TGTGCCAGCAGCCTAGGGGACAGCCATTCCTACGAGCAGTACTTC.

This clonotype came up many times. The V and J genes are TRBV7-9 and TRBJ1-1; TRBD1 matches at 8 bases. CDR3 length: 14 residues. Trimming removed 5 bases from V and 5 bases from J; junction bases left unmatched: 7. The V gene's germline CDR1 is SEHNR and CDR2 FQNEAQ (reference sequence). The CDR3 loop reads CASSGQGARTEAFF. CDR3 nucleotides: TGTGCCAGCAGCGGGCAGGGGGCGAGGACTGAAGCTTTCTTT. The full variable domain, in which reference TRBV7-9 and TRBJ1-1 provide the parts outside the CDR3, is DTGVSQNPRHKITKRGQNVTFRCDPISEHNRLYWYRQTLGQGPEFLTYFQNEAQLEKSRLLSDRFSAERPKGSFSTLEIQRTEQGDSAMYLCASSGQGARTEAFFGQGTRLTVV.

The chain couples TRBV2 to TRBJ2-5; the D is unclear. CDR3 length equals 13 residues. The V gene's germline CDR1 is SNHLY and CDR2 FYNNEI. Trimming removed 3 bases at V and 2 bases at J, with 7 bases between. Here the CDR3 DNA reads TGTGCCAGCAGTGACAGTGATCAAGAGACCCAGTACTTC. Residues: CASSDSDQETQYF.

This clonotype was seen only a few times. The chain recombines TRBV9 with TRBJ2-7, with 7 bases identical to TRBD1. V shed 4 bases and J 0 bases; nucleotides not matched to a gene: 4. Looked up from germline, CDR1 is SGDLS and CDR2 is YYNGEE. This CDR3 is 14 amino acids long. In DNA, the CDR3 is TGTGCCAGCAGCCACACAGGGGTCTCCTACGAGCAGTACTTC. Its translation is CASSHTGVSYEQYF. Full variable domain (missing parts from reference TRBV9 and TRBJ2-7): DSGVTQTPKHLITATGQRVTLRCSPRSGDLSVYWYQQSLDQGLQFLIQYYNGEERAKGNILERFSAQQFPDLHSELNLSSLELGDSALYFCASSHTGVSYEQYFGPGTRLTVT.

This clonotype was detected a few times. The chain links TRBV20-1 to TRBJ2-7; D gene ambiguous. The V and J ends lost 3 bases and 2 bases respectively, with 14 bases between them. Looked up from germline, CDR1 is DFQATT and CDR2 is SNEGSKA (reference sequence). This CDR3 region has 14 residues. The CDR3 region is CSASFSDGTYEQYF. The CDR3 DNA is TGCAGTGCTAGTTTTTCGGACGGAACCTACGAGCAGTACTTC.

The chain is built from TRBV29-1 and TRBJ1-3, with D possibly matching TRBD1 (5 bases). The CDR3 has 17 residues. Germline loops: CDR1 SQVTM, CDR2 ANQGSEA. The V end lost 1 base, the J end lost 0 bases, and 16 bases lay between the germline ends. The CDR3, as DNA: TGCAGCGTTGAAGGGAAGGTGGGGGTCGACTCTGGAAACACCATATATTTT. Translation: CSVEGKVGVDSGNTIYF.

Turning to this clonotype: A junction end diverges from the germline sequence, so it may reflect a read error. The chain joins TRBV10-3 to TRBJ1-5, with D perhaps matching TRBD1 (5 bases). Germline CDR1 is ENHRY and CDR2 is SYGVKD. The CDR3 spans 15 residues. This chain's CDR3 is CASSKGPGTDQPQHF. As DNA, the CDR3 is TGTGCCAGCAGTAAGGGGCCAGGGACCGATCAGCCCCAGCATTTT.

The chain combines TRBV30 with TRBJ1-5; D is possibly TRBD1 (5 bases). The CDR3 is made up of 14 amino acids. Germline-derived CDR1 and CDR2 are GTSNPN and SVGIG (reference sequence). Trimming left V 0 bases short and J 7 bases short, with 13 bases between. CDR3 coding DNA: TGTGCCTGGAGTGTCCAGGGTCAGGGCCAGCCCCAGCATTTT. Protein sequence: CAWSVQGQGQPQHF.

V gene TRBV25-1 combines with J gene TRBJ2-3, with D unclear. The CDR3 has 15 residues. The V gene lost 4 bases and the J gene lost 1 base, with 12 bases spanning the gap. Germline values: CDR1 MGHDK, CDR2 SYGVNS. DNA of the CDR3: TGTGCCAGCAGTGCCCTCTCTCGCGGCACAGATACGCAGTATTTT. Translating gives CASSALSRGTDTQYF.

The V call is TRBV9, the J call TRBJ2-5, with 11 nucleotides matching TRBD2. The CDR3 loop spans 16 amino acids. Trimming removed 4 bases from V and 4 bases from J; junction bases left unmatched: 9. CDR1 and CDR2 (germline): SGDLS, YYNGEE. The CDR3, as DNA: TGTGCCAGCAGCTTGGATCGACTAGCGGGGCGAGAGACCCAGTACTTC. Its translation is CASSLDRLAGRETQYF.

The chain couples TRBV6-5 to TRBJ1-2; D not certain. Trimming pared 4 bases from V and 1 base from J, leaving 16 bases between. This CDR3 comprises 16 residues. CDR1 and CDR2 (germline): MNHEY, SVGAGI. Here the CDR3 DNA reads TGTGCCAGCAGTTTATATGGCCCGGGCGTTAACTATGGCTACACCTTC. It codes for CASSLYGPGVNYGYTF.

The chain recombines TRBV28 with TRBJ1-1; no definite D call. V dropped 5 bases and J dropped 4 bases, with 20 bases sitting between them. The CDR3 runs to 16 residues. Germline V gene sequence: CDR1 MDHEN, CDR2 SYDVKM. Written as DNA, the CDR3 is TGTGCCAGCAGTCCCGGATTGGATATAATGAGCACTGAAGCTTTCTTT. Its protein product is CASSPGLDIMSTEAFF. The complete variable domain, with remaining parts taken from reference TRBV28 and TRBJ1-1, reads DVKVTQSSRYLVKRTGEKVFLECVQDMDHENMFWYRQDPGLGLRLIYFSYDVKMKEKGDIPEGYSVSREKKERFSLILESASTNQTSMYLCASSPGLDIMSTEAFFGQGTRLTVV.